A selection of T cell receptor beta chains follows, all from one sample in a study of cytomegalovirus exposure and HLA in healthy donors. TCRdb's copy holds only in-frame clones and misses some; the assay was immunoSEQ multiplex PCR. Recorded for this sample: 150,000 or so clones. Sample: PBMCs. These receptors originate from a woman between 50 and 59 years old in good health and CMV-seronegative. Each CDR3 is given without its conserved first and last residue.

cdr3_length v_call cdr3_aa
14 TRBV19 ASSMKAAGVRETQY
10 TRBV11-2 ASSITDTEAF
11 TRBV30 AQIGTGRQGYT
14 TRBV4-3 ASSQDASGSLYEQY
10 TRBV7-2 ASSTRNTEAF
11 TRBV5-1 ASSSDRVREQY
14 TRBV5-1 ASKAGVISGANVLT
14 TRBV4-1 ASSQATAGGRETQY
12 TRBV30 AWNGQGGDEKLF
10 TRBV9 ASSVGGETQY
11 TRBV28 ASKTGSGETQY
16 TRBV7-6 ASSREGTGGFSNYGYT
12 TRBV2 ASSPGTNTGELF
11 TRBV19 ASSLRDRDEQY
12 TRBV4-3 ASSGRANSETQY
13 TRBV19 ASTLRDREGVGYT
13 TRBV9 ASSVAGTTANEQF
13 TRBV27 ASSLSGGGYYGYT
15 TRBV9 ASSAGTSSGRTGELF
8 TRBV6-1 ASYNYGYT
14 TRBV4-1 ASSQVPGQGNQPQH
9 TRBV6-6 ASSLQGGYT
12 TRBV30 AWSGTGEGQPQH
11 TRBV10-1 AALKCSYNEQF
13 TRBV7-2 ASSLNGGDQETQY
10 TRBV7-9 ASSQGDAEAF
12 TRBV6-5 ASRGTAKFYGYT
12 TRBV7-2 ASREFRDSYEQY
15 TRBV11-1 ASSSRLAARSTDTQY
13 TRBV28 ASSTGGQGYTEAF
12 TRBV15 ATSRERFNTEAF
12 TRBV6-1 ASSDLSSTDTQY
12 TRBV9 ASSVGTAQAEQY
9 TRBV28 ASSLPRGYT
14 TRBV19 ASTRTSGSNTGELF
11 TRBV30 AWTTGGGEKLF
11 TRBV5-1 ASSQQGEYGYT
9 TRBV20-1 SARVGSQAF
14 TRBV5-6 ASSPGTASVFEKLF
11 TRBV28 ASSLPAVTGYT
12 TRBV7-9 ASSSGQGNQPQH
10 TRBV5-1 ASSLEFQEQY
14 TRBV19 ASSITGKSSGNTIY
12 TRBV7-9 ASSLNSGDYEQY